These 8 T cell receptor beta chains came from one sample sequenced in a study of cytomegalovirus exposure and HLA in healthy donors (dated by TCRdb to the late 2010s). The receptor library was made with the immunoSEQ multiplex PCR assay. A mixture of 60 forward primers for TCR Vbeta segments and 13 reverse primers for TCR Jbeta segments was used in the multiplex PCR. Entries here come from immuneACCESS through TCRdb and include only in-frame sequences with V and J called. Some clones fail to appear in such tables; in the studies checked, an unresolved V gene covers under half of the shortfall, and the cause of the remainder is unknown. The sample table holds around 150,000 clones, of which over 60% were seen once. Clones ranked in the top ten supply 1.5% to 2% of the sample. The specimen was PBMCs. These TCRs come from a man aged 35 to 55 in good health and CMV-seronegative.

V gene TRBV28 combines with J gene TRBJ2-4, with D perhaps TRBD1 (5 bases). V lost 8 bases and J lost 6, with 11 bases in between. The CDR3 covers 12 residues. Germline V lookup: CDR1 MDHEN, CDR2 SYDVKM. Here the CDR3 DNA reads TGTGCCAGCGGGGCCAGAATAAACATTCAGTACTTC. Translation: CASGARINIQYF.

On this clone itself: The junction departs from germline at one end; a sequencing error may be responsible. The DNA of the CDR3 is TGTGCCAGCAGCTTAGTTCCTAGCGCACCTTACAGTGAGCAGTTCTTC. It specifies CASSLVPSAPYSEQFF. V usage is TRBV7-9 and J usage is TRBJ2-1; possible D gene TRBD2, 6 bases. This CDR3 comprises 16 residues. Germline V gene data show CDR1 as SEHNR and CDR2 as FQNEAQ (reference sequence). Based on the CDR3 plus reference TRBV7-9 and TRBJ2-1, the full variable domain is DTGVSQNPRHKITKRGQNVTFRCDPISEHNRLYWYRQTLGQGPEFLTYFQNEAQLEKSRLLSDRFSAERPKGSFSTLEIQRTEQGDSAMYLCASSLVPSAPYSEQFFGPGTRLTVL.

The CDR3 region has the DNA TGTGCCAGCAGCCCCTCGGGGAGGGAGCAAGAAAAACTGTTTTTT. Amino acid sequence: CASSPSGREQEKLFF. The chain employs TRBV7-9 and TRBJ1-4; D is unresolved. The germline V gene encodes CDR1 SEHNR and CDR2 FQNEAQ (reference sequence). The CDR3 spans 15 residues. V was pared by 5 bases and J by 8 bases, with 18 bases between.

The J gene is TRBJ2-5, the V gene TRBV30; D is perhaps TRBD1 (6 bases). Per germline, CDR1 GTSNPN and CDR2 SVGIG (reference sequence). This CDR3 region has 13 residues. Trimming took 5 bases from V and 4 from J, leaving 14 bases between them. The CDR3 loop reads CAWERGIGETQYF. The CDR3 coding sequence is TGTGCCTGGGAGAGGGGGATTGGAGAGACCCAGTACTTC.

This rearrangement joins TRBV5-1 to TRBJ2-2, with TRBD2 identical over 7 bases. Losses at the gene ends were 1 base for V and 4 bases for J; bases not matched to a gene: 4. The CDR3 runs to 15 residues. Looked up from germline, CDR1 is SGHRS and CDR2 is YFSETQ. CDR3 loop: CASSLYGEGTGELFF. The CDR3 nucleotides read TGCGCCAGCAGCTTGTACGGGGAGGGCACCGGGGAGCTGTTTTTT.

The V gene is TRBV7-8, the J gene TRBJ2-6; D is perhaps TRBD1 (5 bases). The germline V gene has CDR1 SGHVS and CDR2 FQNEAQ. CDR3 length: 16 amino acids. Trimming stripped 0 bases from V and 2 bases from J, with 8 bases between. CDR3 bases: TGTGCCAGCAGCTTAGCGCAAGGGGCTGGGGCCAACGTCCTGACTTTC. Protein: CASSLAQGAGANVLTF.

The gene calls are TRBV5-1 and TRBJ2-3; 8 nucleotides match TRBD2. Germline V gene lookup returns CDR1 SGHRS and CDR2 YFSETQ. The ends lost 0 bases at V and 0 bases at J; junction bases unmatched: 3. CDR3 length: 16 residues. CDR3 nucleotide sequence: TGCGCCAGCAGCTTGGAGTCTAGCGGGAGCACAGATACGCAGTATTTT. Amino acid sequence: CASSLESSGSTDTQYF.

This clone was seen just once. Germline and junction disagree at one end, which may indicate a read error. The CDR3 sequence: CSSSGGGLDQPQHF. CDR3 nucleotides: TGTTCCAGCAGTGGGGGGGGGTTGGATCAGCCCCAGCATTTT. This chain uses TRBV7-9 with TRBJ1-5; the D gene is possibly TRBD1 (5 bases). Germline CDR1 SEHNR, CDR2 FQNEAQ (reference sequence). CDR3 length: 14 amino acids.